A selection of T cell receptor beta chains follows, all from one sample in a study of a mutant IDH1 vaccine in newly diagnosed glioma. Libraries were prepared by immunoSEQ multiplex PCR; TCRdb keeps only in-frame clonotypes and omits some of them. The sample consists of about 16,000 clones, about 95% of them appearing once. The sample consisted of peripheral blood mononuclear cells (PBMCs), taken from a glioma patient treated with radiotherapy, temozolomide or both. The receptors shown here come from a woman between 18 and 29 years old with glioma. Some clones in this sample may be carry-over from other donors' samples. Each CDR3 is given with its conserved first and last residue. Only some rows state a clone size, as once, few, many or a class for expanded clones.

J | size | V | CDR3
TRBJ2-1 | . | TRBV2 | CASLEFGLGYNEQFF
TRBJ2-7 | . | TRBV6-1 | CASGRDRTNTGQYF
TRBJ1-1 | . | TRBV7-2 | CASSFDDPGVGAFF
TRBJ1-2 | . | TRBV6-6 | CASSYTVGSGFGYTF
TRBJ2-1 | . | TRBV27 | CASSRTSGSYNEQFF
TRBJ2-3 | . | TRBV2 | CASSPGTDTQYF
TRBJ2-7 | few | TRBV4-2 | CASSQGTSGGREQYF
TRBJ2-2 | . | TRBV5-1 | CASSPETLPTGELFF
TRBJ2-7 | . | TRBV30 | CAWTQTGTNPPLEQYF
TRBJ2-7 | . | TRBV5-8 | CASSLGGGEQYF
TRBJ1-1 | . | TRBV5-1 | CASSQGSLNMNTEAFF
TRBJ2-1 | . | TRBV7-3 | CASSLEVYNEQFF
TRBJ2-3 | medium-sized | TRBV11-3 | CASSPTVGTGADTQYF
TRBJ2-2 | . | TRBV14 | CASSQGGGPGELFF
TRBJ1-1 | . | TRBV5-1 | CASSTPQGEGAFF
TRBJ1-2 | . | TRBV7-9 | CASSGWDHGYTF
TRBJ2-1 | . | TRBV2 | CASSEPLAGGSSNEQFF
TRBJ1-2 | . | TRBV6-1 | CASSEGRNYGYTF
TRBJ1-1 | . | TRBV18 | CASSPQVPGHQIEAFF
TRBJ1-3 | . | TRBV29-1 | CSVDRGLSGNTIYF
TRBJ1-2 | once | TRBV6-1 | CASSEEGGRASYTF
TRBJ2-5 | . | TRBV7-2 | CASSFGSETQYF
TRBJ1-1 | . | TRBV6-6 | CATGGALTEAFF
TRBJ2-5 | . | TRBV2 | CASRRGVSETQYF
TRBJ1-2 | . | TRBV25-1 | CASSELGGSRGYTF
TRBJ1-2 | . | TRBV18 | CASSPIGTGDGYTF
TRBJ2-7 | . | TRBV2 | CARARGQGSSYEQYF
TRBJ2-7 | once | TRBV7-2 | CASSSTGANYEQYF
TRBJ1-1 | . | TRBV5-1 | CASSLSVLRNTEAFF
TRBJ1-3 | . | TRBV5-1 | CASSFGQPNSGNTIYF
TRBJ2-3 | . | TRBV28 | CASSFSLGTDTQYF
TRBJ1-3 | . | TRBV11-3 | CASSFFRNTIYF
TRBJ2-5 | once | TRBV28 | CASSLLGGSQETQYF
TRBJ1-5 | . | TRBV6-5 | CASSYAVNQPQHF
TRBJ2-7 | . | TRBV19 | CASRLGGAYEQYF
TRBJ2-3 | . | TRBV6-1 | CASSEFSGQSILRF
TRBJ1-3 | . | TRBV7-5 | CARSISPGGNGNTIYF